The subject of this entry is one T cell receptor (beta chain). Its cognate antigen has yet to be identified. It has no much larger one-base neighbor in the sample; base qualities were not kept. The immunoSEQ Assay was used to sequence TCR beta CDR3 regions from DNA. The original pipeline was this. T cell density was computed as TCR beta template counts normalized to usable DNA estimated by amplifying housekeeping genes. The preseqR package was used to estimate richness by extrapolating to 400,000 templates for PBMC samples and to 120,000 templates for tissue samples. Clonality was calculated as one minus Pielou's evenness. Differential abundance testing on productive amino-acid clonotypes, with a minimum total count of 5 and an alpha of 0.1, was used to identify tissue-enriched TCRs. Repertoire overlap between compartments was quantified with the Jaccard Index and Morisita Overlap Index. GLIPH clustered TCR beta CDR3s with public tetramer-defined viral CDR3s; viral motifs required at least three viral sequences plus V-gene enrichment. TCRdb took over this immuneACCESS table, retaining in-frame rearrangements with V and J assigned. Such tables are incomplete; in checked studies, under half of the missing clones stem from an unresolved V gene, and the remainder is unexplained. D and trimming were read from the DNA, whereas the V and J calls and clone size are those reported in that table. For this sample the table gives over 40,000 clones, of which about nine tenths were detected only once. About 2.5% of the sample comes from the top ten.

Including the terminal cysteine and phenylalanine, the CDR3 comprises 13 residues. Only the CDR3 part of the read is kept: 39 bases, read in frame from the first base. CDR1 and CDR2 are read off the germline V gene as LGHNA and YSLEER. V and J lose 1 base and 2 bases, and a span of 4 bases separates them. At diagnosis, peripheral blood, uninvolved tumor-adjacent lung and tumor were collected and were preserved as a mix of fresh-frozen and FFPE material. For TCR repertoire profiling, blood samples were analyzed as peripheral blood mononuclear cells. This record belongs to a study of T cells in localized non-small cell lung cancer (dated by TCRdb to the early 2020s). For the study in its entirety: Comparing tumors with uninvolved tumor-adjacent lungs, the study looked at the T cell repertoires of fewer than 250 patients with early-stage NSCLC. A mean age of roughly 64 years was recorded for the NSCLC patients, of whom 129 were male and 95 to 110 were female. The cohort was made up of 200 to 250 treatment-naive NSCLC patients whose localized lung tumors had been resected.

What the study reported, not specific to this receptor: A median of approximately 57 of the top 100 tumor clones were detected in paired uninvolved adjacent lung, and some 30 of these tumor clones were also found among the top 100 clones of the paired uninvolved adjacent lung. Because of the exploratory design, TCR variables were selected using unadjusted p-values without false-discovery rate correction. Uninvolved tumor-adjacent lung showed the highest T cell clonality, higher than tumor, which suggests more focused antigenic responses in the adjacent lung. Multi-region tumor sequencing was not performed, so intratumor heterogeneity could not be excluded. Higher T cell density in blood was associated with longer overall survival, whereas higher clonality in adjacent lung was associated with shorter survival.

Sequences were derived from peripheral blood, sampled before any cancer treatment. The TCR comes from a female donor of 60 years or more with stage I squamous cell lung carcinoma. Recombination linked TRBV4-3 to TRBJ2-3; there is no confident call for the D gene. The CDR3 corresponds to CASSQADTDTQYF. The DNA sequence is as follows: TGCGCCAGCAGCCAAGCAGACACAGATACGCAGTATTTT.